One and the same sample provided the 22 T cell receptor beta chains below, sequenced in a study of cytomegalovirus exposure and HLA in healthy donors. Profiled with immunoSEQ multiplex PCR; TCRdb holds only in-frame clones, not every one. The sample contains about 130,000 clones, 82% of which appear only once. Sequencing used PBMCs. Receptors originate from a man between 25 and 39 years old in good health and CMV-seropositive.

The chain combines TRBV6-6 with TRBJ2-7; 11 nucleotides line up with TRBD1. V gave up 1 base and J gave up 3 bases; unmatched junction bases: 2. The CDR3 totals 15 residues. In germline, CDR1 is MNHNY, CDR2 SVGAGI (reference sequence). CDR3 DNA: TGTGCCAGCAGTTACTGGGACAGGGGGAACTACGAGCAGTACTTC. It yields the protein CASSYWDRGNYEQYF.

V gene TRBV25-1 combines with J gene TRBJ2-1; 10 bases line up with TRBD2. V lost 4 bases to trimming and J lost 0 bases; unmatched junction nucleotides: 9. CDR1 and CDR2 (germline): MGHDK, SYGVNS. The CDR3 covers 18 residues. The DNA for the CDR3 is TGTGCCAGCAGTGCTAGGGGACTAGCGCCGAGCTCCTACAATGAGCAGTTCTTC. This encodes CASSARGLAPSSYNEQFF.

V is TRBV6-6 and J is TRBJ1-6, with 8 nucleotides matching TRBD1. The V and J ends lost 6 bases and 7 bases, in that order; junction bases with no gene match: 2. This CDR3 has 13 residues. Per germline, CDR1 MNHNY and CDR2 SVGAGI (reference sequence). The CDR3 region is CASSQGANSPLHF. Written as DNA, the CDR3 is TGTGCCAGCAGCCAGGGGGCCAATTCACCCCTCCACTTT.

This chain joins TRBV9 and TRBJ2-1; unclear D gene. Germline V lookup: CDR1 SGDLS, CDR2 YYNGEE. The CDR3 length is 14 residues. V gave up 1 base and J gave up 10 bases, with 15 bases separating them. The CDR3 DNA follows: TGTGCCAGCAGCGTAAGTCTAGAGTCGTTCGAGCAGTTCTTC. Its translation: CASSVSLESFEQFF.

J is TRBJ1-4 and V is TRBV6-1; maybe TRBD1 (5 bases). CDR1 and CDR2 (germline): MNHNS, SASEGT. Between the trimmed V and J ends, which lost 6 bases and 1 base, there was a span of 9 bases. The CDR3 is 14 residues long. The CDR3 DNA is TGTGCCAGCAGACAACAGGAAACTAATGAAAAACTGTTTTTT. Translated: CASRQQETNEKLFF.

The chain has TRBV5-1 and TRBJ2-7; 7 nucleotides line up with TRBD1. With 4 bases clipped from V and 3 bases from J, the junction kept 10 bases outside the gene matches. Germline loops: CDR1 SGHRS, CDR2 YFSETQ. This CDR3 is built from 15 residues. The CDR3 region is CASSPNAGGGYEQYF. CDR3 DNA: TGCGCCAGCAGCCCAAATGCAGGGGGTGGCTACGAGCAGTACTTC.

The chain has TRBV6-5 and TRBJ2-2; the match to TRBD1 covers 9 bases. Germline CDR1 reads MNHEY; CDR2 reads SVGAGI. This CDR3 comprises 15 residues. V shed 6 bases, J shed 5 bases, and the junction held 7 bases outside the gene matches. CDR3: CASRIGQGFTGELFF. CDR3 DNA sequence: TGTGCCAGCAGAATCGGACAGGGGTTTACCGGGGAGCTGTTTTTT.

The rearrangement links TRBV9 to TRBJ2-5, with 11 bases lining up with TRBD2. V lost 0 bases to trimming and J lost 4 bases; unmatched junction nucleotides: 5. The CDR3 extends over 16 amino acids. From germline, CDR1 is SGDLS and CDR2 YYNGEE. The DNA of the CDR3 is TGTGCCAGCAGCGTAGGGATAGCGGGGGGGCGAGAGACCCAGTACTTC. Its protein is CASSVGIAGGRETQYF. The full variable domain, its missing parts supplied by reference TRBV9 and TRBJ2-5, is DSGVTQTPKHLITATGQRVTLRCSPRSGDLSVYWYQQSLDQGLQFLIQYYNGEERAKGNILERFSAQQFPDLHSELNLSSLELGDSALYFCASSVGIAGGRETQYFGPGTRLLVL.

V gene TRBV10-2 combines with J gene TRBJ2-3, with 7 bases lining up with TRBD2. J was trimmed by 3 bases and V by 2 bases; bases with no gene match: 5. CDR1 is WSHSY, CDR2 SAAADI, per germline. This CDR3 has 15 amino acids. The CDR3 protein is CASSEHGGGTDTQYF. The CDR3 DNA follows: TGCGCCAGCAGTGAGCATGGGGGGGGGACAGATACGCAGTATTTT.

The CDR3 spells CASSLQGVPYEQYF. For the CDR3, the DNA is TGTGCCAGCAGTCTTCAGGGGGTCCCCTACGAGCAGTACTTC. V usage is TRBV2 and J usage is TRBJ2-7; 7 bases map to TRBD1. The CDR3 sequence is 14 residues long. Germline V gene lookup returns CDR1 SNHLY and CDR2 FYNNEI. The trim removed 5 bases at V and 2 bases at J, leaving 6 bases unmatched.

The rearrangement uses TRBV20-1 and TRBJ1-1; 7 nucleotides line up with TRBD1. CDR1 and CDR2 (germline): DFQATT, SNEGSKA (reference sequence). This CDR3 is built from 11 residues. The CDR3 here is CSHRGQTEAFF. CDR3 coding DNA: TGCAGCCACAGGGGACAGACTGAAGCTTTCTTT.

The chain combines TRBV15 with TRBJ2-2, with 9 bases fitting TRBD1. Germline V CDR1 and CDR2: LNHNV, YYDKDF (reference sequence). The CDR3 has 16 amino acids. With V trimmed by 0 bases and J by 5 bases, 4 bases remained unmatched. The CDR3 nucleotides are TGTGCCACCAGCAGAGAGGGGGACAGGGTAACCGGGGAGCTGTTTTTT. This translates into CATSREGDRVTGELFF.

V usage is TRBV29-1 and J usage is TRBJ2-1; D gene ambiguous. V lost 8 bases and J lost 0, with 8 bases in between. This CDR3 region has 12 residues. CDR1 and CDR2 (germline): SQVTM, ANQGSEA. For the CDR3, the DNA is TGCAGCCTGCGGAGCTCCTACAATGAGCAGTTCTTC. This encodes CSLRSSYNEQFF.

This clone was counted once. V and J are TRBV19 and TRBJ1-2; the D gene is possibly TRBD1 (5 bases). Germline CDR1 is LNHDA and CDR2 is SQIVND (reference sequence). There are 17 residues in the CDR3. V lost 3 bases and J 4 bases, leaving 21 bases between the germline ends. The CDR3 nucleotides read TGTGCCAGTAGTATGTCCACCTCAGGGAGGAGAGCCTATGGCTACACCTTC. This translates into CASSMSTSGRRAYGYTF.

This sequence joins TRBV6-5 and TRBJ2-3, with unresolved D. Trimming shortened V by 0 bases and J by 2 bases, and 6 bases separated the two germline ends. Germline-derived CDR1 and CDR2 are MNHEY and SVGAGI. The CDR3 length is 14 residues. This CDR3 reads CASSYSAATDTQYF. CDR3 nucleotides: TGTGCCAGCAGTTACTCGGCCGCCACAGATACGCAGTATTTT.

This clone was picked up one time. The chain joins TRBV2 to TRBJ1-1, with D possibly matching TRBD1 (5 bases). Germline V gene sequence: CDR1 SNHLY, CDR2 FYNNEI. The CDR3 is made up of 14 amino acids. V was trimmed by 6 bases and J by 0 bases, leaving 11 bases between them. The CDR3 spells CASRTGLLNTEAFF. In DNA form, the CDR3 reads TGTGCCAGCAGGACGGGACTCTTGAACACTGAAGCTTTCTTT.

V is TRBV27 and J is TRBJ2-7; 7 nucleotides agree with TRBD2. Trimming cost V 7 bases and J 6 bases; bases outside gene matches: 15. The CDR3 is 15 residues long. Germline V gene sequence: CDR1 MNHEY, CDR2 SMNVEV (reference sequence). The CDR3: CASTPIGGGPFEQYF. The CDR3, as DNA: TGTGCCAGCACCCCCATCGGCGGGGGTCCTTTCGAGCAGTACTTC.

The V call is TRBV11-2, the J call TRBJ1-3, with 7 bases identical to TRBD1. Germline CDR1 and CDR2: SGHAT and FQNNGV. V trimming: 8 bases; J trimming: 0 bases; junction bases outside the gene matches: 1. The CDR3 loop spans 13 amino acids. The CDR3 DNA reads TGTGCCAGCGGGGACAGCTCTGGAAACACCATATATTTT. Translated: CASGDSSGNTIYF.

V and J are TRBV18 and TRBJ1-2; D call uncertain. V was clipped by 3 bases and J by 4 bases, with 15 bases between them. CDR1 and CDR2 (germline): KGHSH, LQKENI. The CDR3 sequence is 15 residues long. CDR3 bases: TGTGCCAGCTCACCCCTGGGAGGCGGCTTCTATGGCTACACCTTC. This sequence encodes CASSPLGGGFYGYTF.

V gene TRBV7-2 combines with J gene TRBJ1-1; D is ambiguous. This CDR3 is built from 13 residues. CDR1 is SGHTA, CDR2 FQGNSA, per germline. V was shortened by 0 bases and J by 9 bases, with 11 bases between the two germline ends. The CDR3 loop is CASSLARSGKAFF. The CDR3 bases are TGTGCCAGCAGCTTAGCCAGGTCGGGAAAAGCTTTCTTT.

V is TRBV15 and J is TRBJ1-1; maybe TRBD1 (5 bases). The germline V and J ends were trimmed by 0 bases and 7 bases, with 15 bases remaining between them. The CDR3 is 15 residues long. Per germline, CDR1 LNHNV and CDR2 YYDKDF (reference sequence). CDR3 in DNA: TGTGCCACCAGCAGAGACTACCAGGGTTCTGATGAAGCTTTCTTT. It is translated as CATSRDYQGSDEAFF.

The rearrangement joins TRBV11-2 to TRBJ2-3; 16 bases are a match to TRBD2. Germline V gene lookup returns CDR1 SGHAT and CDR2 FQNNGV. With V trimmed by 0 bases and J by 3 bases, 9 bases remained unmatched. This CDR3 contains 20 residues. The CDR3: CASSLEGGLAGGPRTDTQYF. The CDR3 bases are TGTGCCAGCAGCTTAGAGGGGGGACTAGCGGGGGGGCCGAGGACAGATACGCAGTATTTT.